This TCR beta chain was recovered during a study of T cells in Graves' hyperthyroidism and ophthalmopathy. Authors of the study amplified TCR beta CDR3 regions from RNA transcripts. Initially, a first-round RT-PCR of the TCR CDR3 employed the HTBI primer set. TCRdb fed the multiplex PCR reads into MiXCR, producing one record per CDR3 protein. This table has approximately 740,000 distinct CDR3 sequences, 14% appearing once. This clonotype showed up just a few times. Its specificity is unknown. Study observations and caveats: With a median lead of approximately six months before onset, the model predicted ophthalmopathy. Researchers found most expanded thyroid clonotypes above 0.001 in blood as well.

This TCR came from a woman between 18 and 29 years old with Graves' hyperthyroidism. Sequencing input: blood.

CDR3 nucleotide sequence: TGCGCCAGCAGCTCCCAACCACCTAGCGGGAGGGCTGATACGCAGTATTTT. This encodes CASSSQPPSGRADTQYF. V usage is TRBV5-1 and J usage is TRBJ2-3, with 12 bases that match TRBD2. CDR1 SGHRS and CDR2 YFSETQ come from the germline V gene. Losses at the gene ends were 3 bases for V and 6 bases for J; bases not matched to a gene: 11. The CDR3 extends over 17 amino acids.